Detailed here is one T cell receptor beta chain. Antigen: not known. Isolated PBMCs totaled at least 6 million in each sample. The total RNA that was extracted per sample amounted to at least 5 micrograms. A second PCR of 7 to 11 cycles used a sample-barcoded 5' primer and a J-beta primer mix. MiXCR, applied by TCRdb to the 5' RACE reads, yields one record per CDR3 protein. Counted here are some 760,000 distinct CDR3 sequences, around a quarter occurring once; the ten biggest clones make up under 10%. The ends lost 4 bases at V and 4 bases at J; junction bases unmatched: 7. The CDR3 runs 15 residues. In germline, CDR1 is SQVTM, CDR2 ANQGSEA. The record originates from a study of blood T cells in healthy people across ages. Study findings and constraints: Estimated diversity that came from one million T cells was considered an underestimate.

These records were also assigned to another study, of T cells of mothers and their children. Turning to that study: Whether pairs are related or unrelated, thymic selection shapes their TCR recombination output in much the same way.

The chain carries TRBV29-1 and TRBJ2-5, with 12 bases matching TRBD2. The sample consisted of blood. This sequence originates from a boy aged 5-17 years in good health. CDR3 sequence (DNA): TGCAGCGTTGTCCTCGGACTAGCGGGGTCAGAGACCCAGTACTTC. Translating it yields CSVVLGLAGSETQYF. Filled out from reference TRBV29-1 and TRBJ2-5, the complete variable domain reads SAVISQKPSRDICQRGTSLTIQCQVDSQVTMMFWYRQQPGQSLTLIATANQGSEATYESGFVIDKFPISRPNLTFSTLTVSNMSPEDSSIYLCSVVLGLAGSETQYFGPGTRLLVL.